Sequencing of this T cell receptor beta chain was carried out in a study of T cell responses to AZD1222 COVID-19 vaccine. Study results and caveats: Donors were largely white British and mainly female; clonal diversity was possibly underestimated. Breadth and depth of Spike-specific TCRs rose after two AZD1222 doses.

The data were produced by immunoSEQ multiplex PCR, yet TCRdb's version contains in-frame clones alone and is incomplete. The data contain 85,000 to 100,000 clones, 85% to 95% of them singletons. CDR1 and CDR2 (germline): PRHDT, FYEKMQ (reference sequence). The CDR3 sequence is 14 residues long. J lost 5 bases, V lost 6 bases, and 8 bases had no gene match. Remarks on this clone: The antigen is undetermined.

This TCR was sampled from an adult in good health. The chain links TRBV13 to TRBJ1-2; 8 positions match TRBD1. Source: peripheral blood, taken on day 0 of AZD1222 vaccination. CDR3 coding DNA: TGTGCCAGCAGACGAACGACAGGGGTTTATGGCTACACCTTC. It yields the protein CASRRTTGVYGYTF.